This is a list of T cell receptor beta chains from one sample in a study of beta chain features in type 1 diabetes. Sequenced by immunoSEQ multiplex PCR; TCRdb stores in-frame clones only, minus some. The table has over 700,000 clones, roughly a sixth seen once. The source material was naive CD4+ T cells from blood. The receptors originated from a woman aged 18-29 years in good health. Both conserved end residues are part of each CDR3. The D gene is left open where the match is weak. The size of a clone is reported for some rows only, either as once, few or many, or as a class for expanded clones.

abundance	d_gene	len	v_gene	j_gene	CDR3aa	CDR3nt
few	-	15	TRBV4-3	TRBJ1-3	CASSQVRGSGNTIYF	TGCGCCAGCAGCCAAGTGCGGGGATCTGGAAACACCATATATTTT
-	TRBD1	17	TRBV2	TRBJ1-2	CASSGARGQGPGYGYTF	TGTGCCAGCAGTGGCGCCCGGGGACAGGGTCCGGGCTATGGCTACACCTTC
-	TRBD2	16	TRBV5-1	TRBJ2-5	CASSLGLAGGQETQYF	TGCGCCAGCAGCTTGGGACTAGCGGGAGGGCAAGAGACCCAGTACTTC
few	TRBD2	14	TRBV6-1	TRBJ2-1	CASRAGGWANEQFF	TGTGCCAGCCGGGCGGGAGGTTGGGCCAATGAGCAGTTCTTC
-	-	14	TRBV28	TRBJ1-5	CASSPQGRNQPQHF	TGTGCCAGCAGCCCTCAGGGACGCAATCAGCCCCAGCATTTT
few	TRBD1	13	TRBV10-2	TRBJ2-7	CASISGQTYEQYF	TGCGCCAGCATATCGGGACAGACCTACGAGCAGTACTTC
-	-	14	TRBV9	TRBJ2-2	CASSVDLAAGELFF	TGTGCCAGCAGCGTAGATCTAGCCGCCGGGGAGCTGTTTTTT
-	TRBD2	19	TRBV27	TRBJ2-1	CASSLQPGTSGSFYNEQFF	TGTGCCAGCAGTCTCCAACCCGGGACTAGCGGGAGTTTTTACAATGAGCAGTTCTTC
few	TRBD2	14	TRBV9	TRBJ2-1	CASSEGTSSYEQFF	TGTGCCAGCAGCGAGGGGACTAGCTCGTATGAGCAGTTCTTC
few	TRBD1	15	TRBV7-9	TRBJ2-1	CASSMGQGLDNEQFF	TGTGCCAGCAGCATGGGACAGGGTTTAGACAATGAGCAGTTCTTC
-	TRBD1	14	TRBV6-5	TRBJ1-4	CASRKTGLSEKLFF	TGTGCCAGCCGAAAGACAGGGCTATCTGAAAAACTGTTTTTT
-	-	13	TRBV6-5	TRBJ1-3	CATQGGLGNTIYF	TGTGCCACTCAAGGTGGCTTGGGAAACACCATATATTTT
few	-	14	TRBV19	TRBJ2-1	CASSPQTVYNEQFF	TGTGCCAGTAGCCCGCAGACTGTCTACAATGAGCAGTTCTTC
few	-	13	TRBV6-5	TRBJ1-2	CASSYSGRAGYTF	TGTGCCAGCAGTTACAGCGGCAGGGCGGGCTACACCTTC
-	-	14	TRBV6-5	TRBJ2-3	CAAKLSPSTDTQYF	TGTGCCGCCAAGTTAAGCCCTAGCACAGATACGCAGTATTTT
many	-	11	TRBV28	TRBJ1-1	CASQMNTEAFF	TGTGCCAGCCAAATGAACACTGAAGCTTTCTTT
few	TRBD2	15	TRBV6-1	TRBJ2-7	CASNSGGSGSYEQYF	TGTGCCAGCAACTCGGGTGGTAGCGGGAGTTACGAGCAGTACTTC
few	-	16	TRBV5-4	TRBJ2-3	CASSLFNILPTDTQYF	TGTGCCAGCAGCTTGTTCAACATTTTACCCACAGATACGCAGTATTTT
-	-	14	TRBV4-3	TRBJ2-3	CASSQGQYTDTQYF	TGCGCCAGCAGCCAAGGACAGTACACAGATACGCAGTATTTT
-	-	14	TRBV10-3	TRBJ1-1	CAISGRDRSTEAFF	TGTGCCATCAGTGGCAGGGACCGCTCCACTGAAGCTTTCTTT
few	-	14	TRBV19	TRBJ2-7	CASSPGRENSEQYF	TGTGCCAGTAGTCCGGGACGCGAGAACTCCGAGCAGTACTTC
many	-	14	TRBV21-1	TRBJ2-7	CASSNRGQGPMQYF	TGTGCCAGCAGCAATAGAGGACAAGGACCTATGCAGTACTTC
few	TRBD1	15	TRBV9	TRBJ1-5	CASSGGTGGTQPQHF	TGTGCCAGCAGCGGAGGGACAGGGGGCACTCAGCCCCAGCATTTT
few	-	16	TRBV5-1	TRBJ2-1	CASSPADHPRVNEQFF	TGCGCCAGCAGCCCAGCGGACCACCCCAGGGTCAATGAGCAGTTCTTC
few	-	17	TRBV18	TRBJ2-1	CASSPPVTGGSYNEQFF	TGTGCCAGCTCACCACCAGTAACTGGAGGGTCCTACAATGAGCAGTTCTTC
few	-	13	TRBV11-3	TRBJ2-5	CASSFGVRETQYF	TGTGCCAGCAGCTTTGGGGTGAGAGAGACCCAGTACTTC
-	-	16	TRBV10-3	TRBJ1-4	CAISENMTGGFGKLFF	TGTGCCATCAGTGAAAACATGACAGGTGGATTCGGAAAACTGTTTTTT
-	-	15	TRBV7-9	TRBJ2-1	CASSLRLGVRHEQFF	TGTGCCAGCAGCTTACGGCTAGGAGTTCGCCATGAGCAGTTCTTC
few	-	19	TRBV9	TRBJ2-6	CASSVLSVNSSSGANVLTF	TGTGCCAGCAGCGTACTTTCTGTGAACTCCAGCTCTGGGGCCAACGTCCTGACTTTC
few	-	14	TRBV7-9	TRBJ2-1	CASSLTGGRNEQFF	TGTGCCAGCAGCTTAACTGGAGGTCGCAATGAGCAGTTCTTC
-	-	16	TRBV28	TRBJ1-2	CASSTDWRQGIYGYTF	TGTGCCAGCAGTACTGATTGGAGGCAGGGGATCTATGGCTACACCTTC
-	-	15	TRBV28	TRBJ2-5	CASSLVRDYQETQYF	TGTGCCAGCAGTTTGGTGAGGGATTATCAAGAGACCCAGTACTTC
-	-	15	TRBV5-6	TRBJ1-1	CASSQIVVPNTEAFF	TGTGCCAGCAGCCAGATAGTAGTTCCGAACACTGAAGCTTTCTTT
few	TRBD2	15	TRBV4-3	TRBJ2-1	CASSQDTGGGYEQFF	TGCGCCAGCAGCCAAGATACGGGAGGCGGCTATGAGCAGTTCTTC
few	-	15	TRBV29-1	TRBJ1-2	CSVGENRQVSYGYTF	TGCAGCGTTGGGGAAAACCGACAGGTGTCCTATGGCTACACCTTC
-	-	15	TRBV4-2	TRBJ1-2	CASSQAVAALYGYTF	TGTGCCAGCAGCCAGGCTGTCGCGGCCCTCTATGGCTACACCTTC
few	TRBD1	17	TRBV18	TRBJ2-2	CASSPQGASPETGELFF	TGTGCCAGCTCACCACAGGGGGCAAGCCCTGAAACCGGGGAGCTGTTTTTT
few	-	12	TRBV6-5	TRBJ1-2	CASSENNYGYTF	TGTGCCAGCAGCGAAAATAACTATGGCTACACCTTC
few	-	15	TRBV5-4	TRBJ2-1	CASSSSRGAYNEQFF	TGTGCCAGCAGCTCGAGCAGGGGCGCCTACAATGAGCAGTTCTTC
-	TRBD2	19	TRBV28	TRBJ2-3	CASSLWTSGTRGYTDTQYF	TGTGCCAGCAGTTTATGGACTAGCGGGACGAGGGGGTACACAGATACGCAGTATTTT
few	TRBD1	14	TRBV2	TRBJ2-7	CASTRDRTTSEQYF	TGTGCCAGCACCCGGGACAGGACGACCAGCGAGCAGTACTTC
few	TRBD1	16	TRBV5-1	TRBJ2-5	CASSLEGQGPGETQYF	TGCGCCAGCAGCTTGGAAGGACAGGGACCTGGAGAGACCCAGTACTTC